This T cell receptor (beta chain) was captured by sequencing in a study of tumor and adjacent non-tumor tissue in lung cancer. About the research overall: Patients comprised about a dozen adenocarcinoma, a couple of squamous cell carcinoma and 1 small cell lung cancer.

A modified ARM-PCR protocol with three rounds of nested PCR amplified TCRbeta. TCRdb itself ran the multiplex PCR reads through MiXCR, one entry per CDR3 protein. The table has approximately 79,000 distinct CDR3 sequences, 76% seen once; the top ten hold approximately 40%. V lost 5 bases to trimming and J lost 2 bases; unmatched junction nucleotides: 7. The CDR3 has 15 amino acids. Germline V CDR1 and CDR2: SGHAT, FQNNGV. RNA was extracted from bulk tissue without any cell sorting. More than 3 cm separated this lung sample from the edge of the tumor. Sequences were obtained from distant non-tumor lung tissue. This sequence joins TRBV11-2 and TRBJ2-3; 7 nucleotides agree with TRBD1. This receptor was taken from a man aged 70 or older with non-small cell lung cancer. CDR3 nucleotide sequence: TGTGCCAGCAGCCGGGGACAGTTTAACACAGATACGCAGTATTTT. It yields the protein CASSRGQFNTDTQYF.